Listed here are 20 T cell receptor beta chains from one sample, sequenced in a study of breast tumors, draining lymph nodes, adjacent tissues. From the multiplex PCR reads, TCRdb called clonotypes with MiXCR, one entry per CDR3 protein. The sample lists approximately 190,000 distinct CDR3 sequences, roughly 31% occurring once. Samples came from axillary lymph nodes draining the breast cancer. Sequencing was performed on axillary lymph node tissue. The receptors come from a female donor with breast cancer. Some clones in this sample may be carry-over from other donors' samples.

The gene calls are TRBV20-1 and TRBJ2-5, with D perhaps matching TRBD1 or TRBD2 (5 bases each). With 5 bases removed from V and 2 bases from J, the gap between germline ends came to 15 bases. The CDR3 contains 14 residues. The germline CDR1 and CDR2 sequences are DFQATT and SNEGSKA (reference sequence). In DNA form, the CDR3 reads TGCAGTGCTCCGGGACCGACCGGGCAAGAGACCCAGTACTTC. Translation gives CSAPGPTGQETQYF.

The chain carries TRBV19 and TRBJ1-6; D unresolved. Deletions cut 5 bases from V and 10 bases from J, with 30 bases between. The CDR3 is made up of 19 amino acids. Germline CDR1 and CDR2: LNHDA and SQIVND (reference sequence). This chain's CDR3 is CASSLLDTRPTGSGSPLHF. The CDR3 nucleotides are TGTGCCAGTAGTTTACTCGACACGAGGCCGACGGGTAGTGGGTCACCCCTCCACTTT.

This chain uses TRBV2 with TRBJ1-4; the match to TRBD1 covers 11 bases. This CDR3 comprises 15 residues. J lost 8 bases, V lost 6 bases, and 8 bases had no gene match. Germline V gene data show CDR1 as SNHLY and CDR2 as FYNNEI. The CDR3 DNA reads TGTGCCAGCAGGAGCGGGACAGGGGGTCGAGAAAAACTGTTTTTT. Encoded protein: CASRSGTGGREKLFF.

The J gene is TRBJ1-1, the V gene TRBV5-1; no definite D call. The germline V and J ends were trimmed by 4 bases and 2 bases, with 6 bases remaining between them. The CDR3 is 12 amino acids. Germline CDR1 is SGHRS and CDR2 is YFSETQ. CDR3 loop: CASSPSNTEAFF. The CDR3 DNA sequence: TGCGCCAGCAGCCCCTCAAACACTGAAGCTTTCTTT.

The chain carries TRBV3-1 and TRBJ1-5; D is ambiguous. V lost 0 bases, J lost 4 bases, and 4 bases lay in between. The CDR3 is made up of 13 amino acids. Per the germline V gene, CDR1 is LGHDT and CDR2 is YNNKEL (reference sequence). CDR3 amino acids: CASSQEINQPQHF. As DNA, the CDR3 is TGTGCCAGCAGCCAAGAGATTAATCAGCCCCAGCATTTT.

This clonotype was found many times. The chain recombines TRBV6-5 with TRBJ1-6; 9 bases are a match to TRBD1. Trimming removed 2 bases from V and 5 bases from J; junction bases left unmatched: 4. Germline V gene sequence: CDR1 MNHEY, CDR2 SVGAGI. This CDR3 is built from 16 residues. The CDR3: CASSYGTGSNNSPLHF. In nucleotides, the CDR3 is TGTGCCAGCAGTTACGGGACAGGGAGCAATAATTCACCCCTCCACTTT.

The DNA for the CDR3 is TGCGCCAGCAGTGAGGGGGGCGCAGGTACGCAGTATTTT. Its protein product is CASSEGGAGTQYF. The rearrangement joins TRBV10-2 to TRBJ2-3, with D perhaps TRBD1 (6 bases). The CDR3 is made up of 13 amino acids. CDR1 and CDR2 (germline): WSHSY, SAAADI. V gave up 2 bases and J gave up 8 bases, with 11 bases separating them.

This sequence joins TRBV27 and TRBJ1-2, with D unresolved. V lost 5 bases, J lost 8 bases, and 12 bases lay in between. Germline CDR1 MNHEY, CDR2 SMNVEV (reference sequence). The CDR3 runs to 12 residues. CDR3 loop: CASSPVFDGYTF. CDR3 DNA sequence: TGTGCCAGCAGTCCGGTTTTCGACGGCTACACCTTC.

This clonotype appeared many times. This rearrangement joins TRBV5-6 to TRBJ2-1; D remains ambiguous. V lost 4 bases to trimming and J lost 6 bases, with 14 bases between them. Germline V gives CDR1 SGHDT, CDR2 YYEEEE. The CDR3 runs to 14 residues. The CDR3 spells CASSRWGLFNEQFF. The CDR3 coding sequence is TGTGCCAGCAGCCGATGGGGTTTATTCAATGAGCAGTTCTTC.

This clonotype was found many times. V gene TRBV30 combines with J gene TRBJ2-5; 8 positions match TRBD1. Per the germline V gene, CDR1 is GTSNPN and CDR2 is SVGIG (reference sequence). J lost 5 bases, V lost 3 bases, and 8 bases had no gene match. The CDR3 has 14 residues. CDR3 sequence reads: CAWRVQGADETQYF. The CDR3 coding sequence is TGTGCCTGGAGAGTTCAGGGGGCCGATGAGACCCAGTACTTC.

This clonotype was recorded many times. This chain connects TRBV3-1 to TRBJ1-5; maybe TRBD1 (5 bases). The V gene lost 3 bases and the J gene lost 0 bases, with 9 bases spanning the gap. The CDR3 runs to 15 residues. Germline CDR1 reads LGHDT; CDR2 reads YNNKEL (reference sequence). This CDR3 reads CASSHGTDSNQPQHF. The CDR3 nucleotides read TGTGCCAGCAGCCACGGGACGGATAGCAATCAGCCCCAGCATTTT.

This clonotype showed up many times. The chain combines TRBV6-7 with TRBJ1-4; D is ambiguous. TRBV6-7 is flagged as an ORF with uncertain function. The CDR3 loop spans 16 amino acids. The germline V and J ends were trimmed by 5 bases and 0 bases, with 13 bases remaining between them. The CDR3 nucleotides are TGTGCCAGCAGTGGTTGTAAGGCTGCAACTAATGAAAAACTGTTTTTT. Amino acids: CASSGCKAATNEKLFF.

This clonotype was seen many times. J is TRBJ2-3 and V is TRBV19; D call uncertain. V lost 1 base, J lost 7 bases, and 9 bases lay in between. The germline V gene has CDR1 LNHDA and CDR2 SQIVND (reference sequence). This CDR3 region has 13 residues. This CDR3 is CASSIGGLNTQYF. The DNA of the CDR3 is TGTGCCAGTAGTATAGGAGGATTGAATACGCAGTATTTT.

The chain combines TRBV7-8 with TRBJ2-2; 11 positions agree with TRBD2. Per the germline V gene, CDR1 is SGHVS and CDR2 is FQNEAQ. The ends lost 5 bases at V and 5 bases at J; junction bases unmatched: 7. The CDR3 consists of 16 residues. CDR3 amino acids: CASSRTGLAATGELFF. In DNA form, the CDR3 reads TGTGCCAGCAGCCGTACGGGACTAGCGGCAACCGGGGAGCTGTTTTTT.

This clonotype showed up many times. This chain joins TRBV7-2 and TRBJ2-1, with 11 bases that match TRBD2. Trimming removed 7 bases from V and 7 bases from J; junction bases left unmatched: 12. This CDR3 region has 16 residues. Germline V lookup: CDR1 SGHTA, CDR2 FQGNSA. In nucleotides, the CDR3 is TGTGCCAGCAACTCCCCCACTAGCGGGAGAAGGAATGAGCAGTTCTTC. It codes for CASNSPTSGRRNEQFF. The full variable domain, completed using reference TRBV7-2 and TRBJ2-1, is GAGVSQSPSNKVTEKGKDVELRCDPISGHTALYWYRQSLGQGLEFLIYFQGNSAPDKSGLPSDRFSAERTGGSVSTLTIQRTQQEDSAVYLCASNSPTSGRRNEQFFGPGTRLTVL.

This clonotype was seen only a few times. The rearrangement links TRBV6-6 to TRBJ1-1; 7 bases are shared with TRBD1. The CDR3 extends over 14 amino acids. V trimming: 6 bases; J trimming: 8 bases; junction bases outside the gene matches: 12. The germline V gene encodes CDR1 MNHNY and CDR2 SVGAGI (reference sequence). The CDR3 sequence: CASSPTTGKSEAFF. In DNA, the CDR3 is TGTGCCAGCAGCCCAACGACAGGGAAGAGCGAAGCTTTCTTT.

The J gene is TRBJ1-6, the V gene TRBV13; 7 bases agree with TRBD1. CDR1 is PRHDT, CDR2 FYEKMQ, per germline (reference sequence). Germline trimming cut 2 bases from V and 9 bases from J; bases unmatched to any gene: 13. CDR3 size: 17 residues. CDR3 in amino acids: CASSLNRLSGTASPLHF. The CDR3, as DNA: TGTGCCAGCAGCTTAAACAGGCTTTCCGGGACAGCTTCACCCCTCCACTTT.

V usage is TRBV6-6 and J usage is TRBJ1-3; D remains unclear. The CDR3 totals 15 residues. V was trimmed by 5 bases and J by 3 bases, leaving 14 bases between them. CDR1 MNHNY and CDR2 SVGAGI come from the germline V gene (reference sequence). The CDR3 nucleotides are TGTGCCAGCAGTCGGAGGGAAATTCGTGGAAACACCATATATTTT. Its translation: CASSRREIRGNTIYF.

With regard to this clonotype: The conserved phenylalanine or tryptophan is not found at the CDR3 terminus, so this likely reflects a read error. No DNA is shown, since the ends of the CDR3 on it are uncertain; the CDR3 is the one TCRdb lists. The chain carries TRBV6-4 and TRBJ2-7; the table's D gene call, TRBD2, was not cross checked with the DNA. Inclusive of both ends, the CDR3 amounts to 18 amino acids. Looked up from germline, CDR1 is MRHNA and CDR2 is SNTAGT. The CDR3 sequence: CASSDSFPSGRGAPTSST.

Regarding this clonotype: Since a much larger clone is just one base distant, this may be a read error. The chain couples TRBV4-2 to TRBJ2-3; D unresolved. The CDR3 extends over 15 amino acids. Trimming cost V 5 bases and J 3 bases, with 15 bases left between them. Germline V gene sequence: CDR1 LGHNA, CDR2 YNFKEQ. Here the CDR3 DNA reads TGTGCCAGCAGCTTCGGCCTCGGCCAGACAGATACGCAGTATTTT. Amino acid sequence: CASSFGLGQTDTQYF.